This T cell receptor beta chain emerged from a study of blood T cell repertoires in COVID-19. Study as a whole: Sample material is recorded as cDNA or gDNA derived from T cells, B-cell-depleted T cells, or PBMCs.

CDR1 SGHAT and CDR2 FQNNGV come from the germline V gene. V was pared by 4 bases and J by 6 bases, with 8 bases of the junction left unmatched. The CDR3 contains 16 residues. Those enrolled, adults aged about 18 to 89 years, came from 24 US areas. Membership in each cohort depended on participant-reported clinical history. Clones were read by immunoSEQ multiplex PCR, and TCRdb kept only the in-frame ones, dropping some. This sample has roughly 250,000 clones, with roughly 88% found just once. Sample: PBMCs or T cells enriched from blood (not recorded which). The chain has TRBV11-2 and TRBJ2-1; 11 nucleotides line up with TRBD2. This TCR came from a woman aged 40-49 years with acute COVID-19. DNA of the CDR3: TGTGCCAGCAGCTCCAGCGGGACTAGCGGTCTCAATGAGCAGTTCTTC. As protein: CASSSSGTSGLNEQFF.